This TCR beta chain was captured by sequencing in a study of shared clonotypes between healthy human individuals. Method: immunoSEQ multiplex PCR; TCRdb's copy keeps in-frame clones and lacks some. The sample has roughly 2,000,000 clones; around 95% are singletons. The naive CD8 population came from CD45RO-negative cells selected for CCR7, without terminally differentiated effector memory CD45RA+ cells. Concerning this clone itself: The DNA is left out, because the CDR3 cannot be placed on it with certainty; the CDR3 is given as TCRdb lists it.

Including both end residues, the CDR3 is 16 amino acids long. CDR1 and CDR2 (germline): MNHEY, SVGAGI. This TCR came from a man aged 18 to 29 in good health. Some clones in this sample may be carry-over from other donors' samples. This sequence joins TRBV6-5 and TRBJ2-5. Sample: naive CD8+ T cells from PBMCs. CDR3 sequence: CASSYFGPPKRETQYF.